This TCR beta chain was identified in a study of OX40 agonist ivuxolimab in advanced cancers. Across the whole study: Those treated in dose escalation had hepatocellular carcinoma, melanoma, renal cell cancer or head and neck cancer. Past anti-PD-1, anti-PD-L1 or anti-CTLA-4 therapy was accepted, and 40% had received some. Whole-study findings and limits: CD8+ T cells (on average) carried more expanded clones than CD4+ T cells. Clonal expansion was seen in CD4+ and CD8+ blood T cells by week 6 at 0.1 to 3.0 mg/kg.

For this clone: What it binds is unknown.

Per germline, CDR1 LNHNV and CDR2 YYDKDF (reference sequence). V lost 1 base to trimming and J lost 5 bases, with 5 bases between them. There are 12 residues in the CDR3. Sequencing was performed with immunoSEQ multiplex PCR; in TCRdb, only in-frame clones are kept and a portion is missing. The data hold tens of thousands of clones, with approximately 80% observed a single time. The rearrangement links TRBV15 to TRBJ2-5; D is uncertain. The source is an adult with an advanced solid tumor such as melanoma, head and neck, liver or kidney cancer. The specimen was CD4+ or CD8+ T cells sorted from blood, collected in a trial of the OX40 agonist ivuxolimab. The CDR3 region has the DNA TGTGCCACCAGCAGAGGGTGGGAGACCCAGTACTTC. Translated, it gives CATSRGWETQYF.